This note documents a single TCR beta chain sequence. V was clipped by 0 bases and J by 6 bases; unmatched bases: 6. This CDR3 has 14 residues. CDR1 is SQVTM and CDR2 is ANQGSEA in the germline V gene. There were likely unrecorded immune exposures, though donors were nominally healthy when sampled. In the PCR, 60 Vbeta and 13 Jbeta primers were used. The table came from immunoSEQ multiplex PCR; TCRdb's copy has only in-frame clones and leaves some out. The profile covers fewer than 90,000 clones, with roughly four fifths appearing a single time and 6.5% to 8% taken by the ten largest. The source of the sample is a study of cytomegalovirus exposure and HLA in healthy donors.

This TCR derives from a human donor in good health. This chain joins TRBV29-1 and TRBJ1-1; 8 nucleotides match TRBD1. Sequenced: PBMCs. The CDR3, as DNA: TGCAGCGTTGAAGATCTGGGGACAGGACCTGAAGCTTTCTTT. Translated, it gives CSVEDLGTGPEAFF.